This TCR beta chain was obtained from a study of T cell repertoires in breast cancer. Study outcomes and limitations: Tumor-free sentinel nodes shared only 1.5% to 2% of tumor TCRs; involved nodes shared under 8%. Varied nucleotide sequences encoding shared TCRs suggest antigen-driven selection and expansion.

The expanded emulsion RT-PCR method captured paired alpha and beta chains from CD8+ T cells. Concerning this clonotype itself: Its specificity is not known.

The CDR3 spans 14 residues. Trimming removed 0 bases from V and 8 bases from J, with 12 bases in between. Germline V lookup: CDR1 SGHNT, CDR2 YYREEE (reference sequence). Blocking oligonucleotides added to a second nested PCR suppressed unpaired genes. Each CDR3 protein is one row after TCRdb ran MiXCR on the emulsion pairing reads. The data hold about 40,000 distinct CDR3 sequences, with roughly 44% observed a single time. This sequence was found in a pool of human donors with breast cancer or a healthy control (not recorded which). Sequenced: CD8+ T cells. V usage is TRBV5-4 and J usage is TRBJ2-1; maybe TRBD2 (5 bases). Here the CDR3 reads CASSLVVDGDEQFF. The CDR3 nucleotides read TGTGCCAGCAGCTTGGTTGTAGACGGGGATGAGCAGTTCTTC.